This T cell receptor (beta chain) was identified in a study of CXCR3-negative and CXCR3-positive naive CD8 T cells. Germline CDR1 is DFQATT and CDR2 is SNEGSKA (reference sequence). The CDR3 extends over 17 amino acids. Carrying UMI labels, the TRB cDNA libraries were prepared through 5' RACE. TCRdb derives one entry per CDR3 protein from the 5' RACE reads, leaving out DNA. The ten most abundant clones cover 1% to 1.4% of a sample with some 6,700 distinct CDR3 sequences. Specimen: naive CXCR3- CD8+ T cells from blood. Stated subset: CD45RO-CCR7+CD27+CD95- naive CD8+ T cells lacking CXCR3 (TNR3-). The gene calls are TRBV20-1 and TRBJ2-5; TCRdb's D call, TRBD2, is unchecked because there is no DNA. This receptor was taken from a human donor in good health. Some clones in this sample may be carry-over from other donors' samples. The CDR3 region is CSARLVSGGAYQETQYF.